The source of this TCR beta chain is a study of blood T cell repertoires in COVID-19. Study-wide background: The samples span acute and convalescent COVID-19 from the United States, Italy and Spain. T cells, B-cell-depleted T cells, or PBMCs supplied cDNA or gDNA.

TCRdb's table, derived via immunoSEQ multiplex PCR, lists solely in-frame clones and lacks some. The sample has hundreds of thousands of clones; under 95% are singletons. This CDR3 comprises 13 residues. Germline lookup yields CDR1 SGHTA and CDR2 FQGNSA. Trimming took off 10 bases at V and 2 bases at J, with 13 bases between the two ends. Material for sequencing was peripheral blood. The receptor's source is a woman aged 18 to 35 who had recovered from COVID-19. The chain carries TRBV7-2 and TRBJ2-3; D is possibly TRBD2 (6 bases). CDR3 sequence reads: CATRDFPTDTQYF. In nucleotides, the CDR3 is TGTGCCACCAGGGACTTCCCCACAGATACGCAGTATTTT.